This TCR beta chain came from a study of monozygotic twins with inflammatory bowel disease. Study results and caveats: Distinguishing T cell subtypes was not possible. Limited power may explain why concordant and discordant twins showed no difference in repertoire similarity.

Germline loops: CDR1 MNHEY, CDR2 SMNVEV (reference sequence). CDR3 length: 19 residues. Turning to this clonotype: Its antigen is unidentified.

The TCR libraries each used total RNA (3500 ng per library). TCRdb reprocessed the 5' RACE reads and keeps a single row for each CDR3 protein, giving no DNA. The ten top clones account for roughly 2.5%, within a sample of about 140,000 distinct CDR3 sequences. Source material: blood. The V call is TRBV27, the J call TRBJ2-7; TCRdb reports TRBD1, a call that lacks DNA to check it against. This receptor was taken from a human donor with ulcerative colitis or Crohn's disease, or a healthy co-twin of an affected twin (not recorded which). CDR3 sequence: CAILRQGRGRLRPLREQYF.